This entry lists 17 T cell receptor beta chains sequenced from one sample in a study of T-cell reconstitution after alpha-beta-depleted transplantation in children. A TCRbeta library incorporating unique molecular identifiers was prepared. TCRdb reprocessed the PCR reads via MiXCR and lists one record per CDR3 protein. The table records around 700,000 distinct CDR3 sequences, around 13% of them present only once. Sequencing used PBMCs, obtained before TCRalphabeta/CD19-depleted stem cell transplant. The source is a girl aged 2 to 9 with congenital amegakaryocytic thrombocytopenia, due to receive a stem cell transplant.

Worth noting for this clonotype: A much larger clone differs by one base, so this may be a read error. The V call is TRBV11-1, the J call TRBJ2-1; D gene uncertain. The CDR3 covers 13 residues. Germline V lookup: CDR1 SGHAT, CDR2 FQDESV (reference sequence). The CDR3 here is CATSLRSHNEQFF. CDR3 in DNA: TGTGCCACCAGCTTACGTTCCCACAATGAGCAGTTCTTC.

The chain carries TRBV10-3 and TRBJ2-5; no clear D gene. The germline V gene encodes CDR1 ENHRY and CDR2 SYGVKD. V lost 6 bases and J lost 2, with 13 bases in between. This CDR3 is 14 amino acids long. CDR3 sequence reads: CAISPMGIQETQYF. In nucleotides, the CDR3 is TGTGCCATCAGCCCTATGGGTATACAAGAGACCCAGTACTTC.

This clonotype turned up a few times. The chain is built from TRBV28 and TRBJ2-3, with D possibly matching TRBD1 (7 bases). This CDR3 is 15 amino acids long. V shed 7 bases and J shed 5 bases, with 19 bases lying between them. The germline V gene encodes CDR1 MDHEN and CDR2 SYDVKM. In DNA form, the CDR3 reads TGTGCCAGCACTCAGGGGGGACCGACTCAAGATACGCAGTATTTT. This translates into CASTQGGPTQDTQYF.

In this sample, this clonotype turned up many times. This chain connects TRBV3-1 to TRBJ2-2; 10 positions match TRBD2. The length of the CDR3 is 16 residues. The V gene end was trimmed by 0 bases and the J gene end by 7 bases; junction bases not matched to a gene: 5. Germline V gene lookup returns CDR1 LGHDT and CDR2 YNNKEL (reference sequence). The CDR3 loop reads CASSQESGRAIGELFF. The CDR3 coding sequence is TGTGCCAGCAGCCAAGAGAGCGGGAGGGCCATCGGGGAGCTGTTTTTT.

This clonotype showed up just a few times. V and J are TRBV5-1 and TRBJ2-5; 7 nucleotides agree with TRBD1. The germline CDR1 and CDR2 sequences are SGHRS and YFSETQ. The CDR3 runs 16 residues. Unmatched junction bases numbered 10, after V lost 0 bases and J lost 5 bases. The CDR3, as DNA: TGCGCCAGCAGCTTGGTGGGGACCCCGGGACAGGAGACCCAGTACTTC. Its translation is CASSLVGTPGQETQYF.

There are many counts of this clonotype. This chain connects TRBV28 to TRBJ2-7; 10 bases fit TRBD2. The germline CDR1 and CDR2 sequences are MDHEN and SYDVKM. With 5 bases clipped from V and 1 base from J, the junction kept 5 bases outside the gene matches. This CDR3 comprises 15 residues. The CDR3 coding sequence is TGTGCCAGCAGTACTCCGGGACTAGCGTCCTACGAGCAGTACTTC. The encoded protein is CASSTPGLASYEQYF.

The chain combines TRBV29-1 with TRBJ1-4, with 11 bases that match TRBD1. The CDR3 is made up of 11 amino acids. The trim removed 7 bases at V and 11 bases at J, leaving 3 bases unmatched. Germline V lookup: CDR1 SQVTM, CDR2 ANQGSEA. Written as DNA, the CDR3 is TGCAGCGGCGGGACAGGGGGGAAACTGTTTTTT. It codes for CSGGTGGKLFF.

The V gene is TRBV12-3 or TRBV12-4, the J gene TRBJ2-5, with TRBD2 as a possible D gene (5 bases). The CDR3 sequence is 15 residues long. Trimming removed 2 bases at V and 4 bases at J, with 14 bases between. The CDR3 DNA follows: TGTGCCAGCAGTTTAAGACGGACTCACATAGAGACCCAGTACTTC. It encodes CASSLRRTHIETQYF.

Only a few counts were recorded for this clonotype. The chain has TRBV7-2 and TRBJ2-6, with a tentative D call TRBD2 (5 bases). The CDR3 is made up of 16 amino acids. Germline loops: CDR1 SGHTA, CDR2 FQGNSA. Trimming cost V 4 bases and J 1 base, with 11 bases left between them. This CDR3 is CASSSGPGSGANVLTF. The CDR3 DNA sequence: TGTGCCAGCAGCTCCGGCCCGGGATCTGGGGCCAACGTCCTGACTTTC.

This clonotype was counted at least ten times. The rearrangement links TRBV20-1 to TRBJ2-3; 15 nucleotides agree with TRBD2. The junction had 1 base not matched to a gene; V was cut back by 5 bases and J by 4 bases. CDR3 length: 14 amino acids. Germline values: CDR1 DFQATT, CDR2 SNEGSKA (reference sequence). The CDR3 bases are TGCAGTGCTCGGACTAGCGGGGGGGCAGATACGCAGTATTTT. Encoded protein: CSARTSGGADTQYF.

The chain joins TRBV10-3 to TRBJ2-1; 13 nucleotides align to TRBD2. This CDR3 has 15 amino acids. The ends lost 10 bases at V and 9 bases at J; junction bases unmatched: 12. Germline loops: CDR1 ENHRY, CDR2 SYGVKD. CDR3 sequence: CATLRGLAGDFEQFF. CDR3 nucleotides: TGTGCCACCTTAAGAGGACTAGCGGGAGATTTTGAGCAGTTCTTC.

This clonotype appeared a few times. The rearrangement uses TRBV7-8 and TRBJ2-7, with unresolved D. The CDR3 has 15 amino acids. In germline, CDR1 is SGHVS, CDR2 FQNEAQ. With 2 bases removed from V and 4 bases from J, the gap between germline ends came to 15 bases. Here the CDR3 reads CASSLTRVRLYEQYF. The CDR3 DNA reads TGTGCCAGCAGCTTAACTCGGGTCCGCCTATACGAGCAGTACTTC.

This clonotype was counted ten times or more. The chain employs TRBV29-1 and TRBJ2-3; 11 bases are shared with TRBD2. With V trimmed by 7 bases and J by 1 base, 4 bases remained unmatched. The CDR3 sequence is 14 residues long. From germline, CDR1 is SQVTM and CDR2 ANQGSEA. The CDR3 region is CSAGTSGRTDTQYF. As DNA, the CDR3 is TGCAGCGCTGGGACTAGCGGCCGCACAGATACGCAGTATTTT.

The V and J genes are TRBV29-1 and TRBJ1-1, with 7 bases aligning to TRBD1. The CDR3 loop spans 12 amino acids. Trimming cost V 3 bases and J 4 bases; bases outside gene matches: 2. Germline CDR1 is SQVTM and CDR2 is ANQGSEA. DNA of the CDR3: TGCAGCGTTGACAGGGGGGCCACTGAAGCTTTCTTT. Translation: CSVDRGATEAFF. Together with reference TRBV29-1 and TRBJ1-1, the CDR3 gives the full variable domain: SAVISQKPSRDICQRGTSLTIQCQVDSQVTMMFWYRQQPGQSLTLIATANQGSEATYESGFVIDKFPISRPNLTFSTLTVSNMSPEDSSIYLCSVDRGATEAFFGQGTRLTVV.

The chain employs TRBV29-1 and TRBJ2-1; D may be TRBD1 or TRBD2 (6 bases each). CDR3 size: 11 residues. Trimming pared 6 bases from V and 8 bases from J, leaving 11 bases between. Germline CDR1 reads SQVTM; CDR2 reads ANQGSEA. The CDR3 nucleotides are TGCAGCGTCCACAGGGAGGATGAGCAGTTCTTC. Amino acid sequence: CSVHREDEQFF.

This clonotype was seen repeatedly, ten times or more. The rearrangement uses TRBV20-1 and TRBJ2-1, with TRBD2 as a possible D gene (6 bases). The CDR3 is made up of 14 amino acids. V lost 6 bases and J 7 bases, leaving 19 bases between the germline ends. Germline V lookup: CDR1 DFQATT, CDR2 SNEGSKA (reference sequence). CDR3 bases: TGCAGTGCAACTGATAGCGGAGGAGGGAATGAGCAGTTCTTC. Encoded protein: CSATDSGGGNEQFF.

Only a few counts were recorded for this clonotype. The chain recombines TRBV10-3 with TRBJ2-6; 9 nucleotides line up with TRBD1. The trim removed 10 bases at V and 3 bases at J, leaving 4 bases unmatched. In germline, CDR1 is ENHRY, CDR2 SYGVKD. The CDR3 runs to 14 residues. The CDR3 region has the DNA TGTGCCAGTCACAGGGGGCTTGGGGCCAACGTCCTGACTTTC. Its translation is CASHRGLGANVLTF.